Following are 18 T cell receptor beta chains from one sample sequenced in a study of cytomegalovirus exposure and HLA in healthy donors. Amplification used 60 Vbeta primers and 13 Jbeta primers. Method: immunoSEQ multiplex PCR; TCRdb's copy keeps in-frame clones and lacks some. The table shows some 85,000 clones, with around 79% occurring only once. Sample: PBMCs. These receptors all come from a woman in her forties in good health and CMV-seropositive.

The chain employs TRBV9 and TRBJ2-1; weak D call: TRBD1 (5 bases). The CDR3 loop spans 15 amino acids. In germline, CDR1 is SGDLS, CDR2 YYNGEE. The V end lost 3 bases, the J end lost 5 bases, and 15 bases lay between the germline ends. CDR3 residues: CASSALGLDHNEQFF. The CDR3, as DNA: TGTGCCAGCAGCGCCCTGGGGCTCGACCACAATGAGCAGTTCTTC.

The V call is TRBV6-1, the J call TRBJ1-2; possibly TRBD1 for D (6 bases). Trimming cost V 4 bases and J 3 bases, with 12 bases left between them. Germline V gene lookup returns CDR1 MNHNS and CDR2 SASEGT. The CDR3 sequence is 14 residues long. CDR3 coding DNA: TGTGCCAGCAGTGCCCGGACAGAGGACTATGGCTACACCTTC. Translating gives CASSARTEDYGYTF.

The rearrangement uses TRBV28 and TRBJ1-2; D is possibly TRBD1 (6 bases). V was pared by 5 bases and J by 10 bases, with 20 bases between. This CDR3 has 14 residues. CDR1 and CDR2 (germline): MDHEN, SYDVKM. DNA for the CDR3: TGTGCCAGCAGTATCTCCGGGACAACAAACCTCTACACCTTC. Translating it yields CASSISGTTNLYTF.

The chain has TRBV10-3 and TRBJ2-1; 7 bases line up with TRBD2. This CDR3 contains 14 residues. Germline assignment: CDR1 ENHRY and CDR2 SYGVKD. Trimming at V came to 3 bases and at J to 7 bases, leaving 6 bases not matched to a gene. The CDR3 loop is CAISDFLAVNEQFF. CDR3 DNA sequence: TGTGCCATCAGTGACTTCCTAGCGGTTAATGAGCAGTTCTTC.

As DNA, the CDR3 is TGTGCCAGCTCACCCCCCGGGGGCTACGAGCAGTACTTC. Its protein product is CASSPPGGYEQYF. The rearrangement joins TRBV18 to TRBJ2-7, with TRBD2 as a possible D gene (6 bases). The germline V gene encodes CDR1 KGHSH and CDR2 LQKENI. V lost 3 bases and J lost 3, with 9 bases in between. This CDR3 is built from 13 residues.

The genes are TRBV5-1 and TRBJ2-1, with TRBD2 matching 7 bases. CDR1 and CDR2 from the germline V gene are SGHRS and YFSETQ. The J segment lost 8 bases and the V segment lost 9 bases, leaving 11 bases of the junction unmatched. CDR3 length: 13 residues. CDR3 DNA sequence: TGCGCCACCTCGTCGCGGGAGAGCTATGAGCAGTTCTTC. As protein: CATSSRESYEQFF.

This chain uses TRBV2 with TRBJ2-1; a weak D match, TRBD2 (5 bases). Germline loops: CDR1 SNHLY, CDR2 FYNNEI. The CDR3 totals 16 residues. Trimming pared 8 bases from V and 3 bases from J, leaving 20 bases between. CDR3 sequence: CASPEASGEGYNEQFF. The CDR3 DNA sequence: TGTGCCAGCCCCGAAGCGTCGGGCGAGGGCTACAATGAGCAGTTCTTC.

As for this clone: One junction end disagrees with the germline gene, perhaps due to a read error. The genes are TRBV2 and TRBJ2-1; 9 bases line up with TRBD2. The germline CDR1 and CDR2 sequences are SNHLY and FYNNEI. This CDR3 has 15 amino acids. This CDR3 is CASREAGGPYNEQFF. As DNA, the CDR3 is TGTGCCAGCAGGGAAGCGGGAGGCCCTTACAATGAGCAGTTCTTC.

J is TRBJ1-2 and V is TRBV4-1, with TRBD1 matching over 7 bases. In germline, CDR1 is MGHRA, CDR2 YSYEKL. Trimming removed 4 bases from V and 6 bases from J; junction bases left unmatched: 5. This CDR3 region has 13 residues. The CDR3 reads CASSLGQDHGYTF. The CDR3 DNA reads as TGCGCCAGCAGCCTCGGACAGGACCATGGCTACACCTTC.

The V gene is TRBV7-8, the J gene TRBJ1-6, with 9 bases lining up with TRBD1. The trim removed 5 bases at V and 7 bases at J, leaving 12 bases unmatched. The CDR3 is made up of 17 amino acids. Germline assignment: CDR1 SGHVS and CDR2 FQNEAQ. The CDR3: CASSDTGQGIPNSPLHF. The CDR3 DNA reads TGTGCCAGCAGCGACACGGGACAGGGAATCCCCAATTCACCCCTCCACTTT.

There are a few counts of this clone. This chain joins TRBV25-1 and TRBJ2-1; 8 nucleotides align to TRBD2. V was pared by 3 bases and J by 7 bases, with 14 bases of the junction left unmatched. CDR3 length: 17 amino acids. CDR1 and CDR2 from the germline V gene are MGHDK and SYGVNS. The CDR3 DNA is TGTGCCAGCAGTGACCTATCAGCGGGAGCCCAGCGGAATGAGCAGTTCTTC. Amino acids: CASSDLSAGAQRNEQFF.

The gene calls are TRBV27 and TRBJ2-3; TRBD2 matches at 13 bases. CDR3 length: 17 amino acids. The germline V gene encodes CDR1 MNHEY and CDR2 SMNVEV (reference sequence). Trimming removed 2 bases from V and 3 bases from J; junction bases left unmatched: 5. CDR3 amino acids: CASSLTPLAGGTDTQYF. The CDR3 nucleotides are TGTGCCAGCAGTTTAACCCCACTAGCGGGAGGGACAGATACGCAGTATTTT.

The CDR3 here is CASSSPTSGGTDTQYF. The CDR3, as DNA: TGTGCCAGCAGTTCCCCGACCAGCGGGGGCACAGATACGCAGTATTTT. The chain links TRBV6-6 to TRBJ2-3; TRBD2 matches 7 bases. The trim removed 4 bases at V and 1 base at J, leaving 8 bases unmatched. Per germline, CDR1 MNHNY and CDR2 SVGAGI (reference sequence). The CDR3 is made up of 16 amino acids.

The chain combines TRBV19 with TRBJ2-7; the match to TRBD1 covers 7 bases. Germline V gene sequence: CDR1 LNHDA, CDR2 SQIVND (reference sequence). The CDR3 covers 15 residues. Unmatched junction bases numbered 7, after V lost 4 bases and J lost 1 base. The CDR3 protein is CASSTRQGSSYEQYF. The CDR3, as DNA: TGTGCCAGTAGTACCCGACAGGGTTCGTCCTACGAGCAGTACTTC.

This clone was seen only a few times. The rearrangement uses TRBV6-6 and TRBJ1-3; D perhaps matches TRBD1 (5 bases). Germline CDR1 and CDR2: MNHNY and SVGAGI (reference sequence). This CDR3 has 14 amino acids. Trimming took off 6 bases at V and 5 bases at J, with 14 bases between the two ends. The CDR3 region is CASRYLLGRNTIYF. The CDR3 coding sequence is TGTGCCAGCAGGTACCTCCTGGGGCGAAACACCATATATTTT.

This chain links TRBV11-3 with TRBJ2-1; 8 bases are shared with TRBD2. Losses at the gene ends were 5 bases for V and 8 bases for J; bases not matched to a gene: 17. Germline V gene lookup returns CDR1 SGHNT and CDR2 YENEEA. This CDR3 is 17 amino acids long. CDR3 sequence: CASSPRTPAGDGDEQFF. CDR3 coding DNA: TGTGCCAGCAGCCCTCGCACCCCAGCGGGAGATGGCGATGAGCAGTTCTTC.

The CDR3 here is CASSSELHYEQYF. The DNA of the CDR3 is TGTGCCAGTAGTTCAGAACTCCACTACGAGCAGTACTTC. The V gene is TRBV19, the J gene TRBJ2-5; D unclear. Near its end, the DNA agrees better with TRBJ2-7, so the J call may be wrong. This CDR3 region has 13 residues. In germline, CDR1 is LNHDA, CDR2 SQIVND (reference sequence).

The CDR3 sequence is CASSPTGNTEAFF. As DNA, the CDR3 is TGTGCCAGCTCACCGACGGGGAACACTGAAGCTTTCTTT. This chain connects TRBV18 to TRBJ1-1; D not certain. Trimming pared 3 bases from V and 1 base from J, leaving 6 bases between. Germline V lookup: CDR1 KGHSH, CDR2 LQKENI. CDR3 length equals 13 residues.